These 18 T cell receptor beta chains share one sample of origin, sequenced in a study of post-analysis software for immune sequencing data. Study-level findings and limits: TRBV5-6, TRBV5-1 and TRBV20-1 belonged to a set of roughly 5 TRBV segments that were more frequent in patients than controls.

Presence of unique molecular identifiers characterized the TCR beta cDNA libraries. Each CDR3 protein is one row after TCRdb ran MiXCR on the PCR reads. The sample has hundreds of thousands of distinct CDR3 sequences, approximately 30% seen once. Their antigen targets remain unknown. Sequenced material: blood. The receptor source for this set is a girl between 5 and 17 years old with multiple sclerosis.

This clonotype was found a few times. The chain uses TRBV10-3 and TRBJ2-3; D perhaps matches TRBD1 (5 bases). The CDR3 consists of 15 residues. V was trimmed by 4 bases and J by 4 bases, leaving 15 bases between them. Germline-derived CDR1 and CDR2 are ENHRY and SYGVKD. CDR3 bases: TGTGCCATCAGTGGGGGCCTGAGAGGCGCAGATACGCAGTATTTT. Protein product: CAISGGLRGADTQYF.

The chain has TRBV20-1 and TRBJ2-7; 10 nucleotides agree with TRBD2. CDR1 is DFQATT and CDR2 is SNEGSKA in the germline V gene (reference sequence). The CDR3 is 15 amino acids. V lost 7 bases and J lost 3; bases outside the gene matches: 12. CDR3 in DNA: TGCAGTGGCCTAGTTTCTAGCGGGAGCTACTACGAGCAGTACTTC. Translation gives CSGLVSSGSYYEQYF.

The chain is built from TRBV28 and TRBJ1-6; 9 nucleotides match TRBD1. The CDR3 loop spans 17 amino acids. Germline CDR1 reads MDHEN; CDR2 reads SYDVKM. Unmatched junction bases numbered 8, after V lost 5 bases and J lost 3 bases. The CDR3 reads CASSITGGEFYNSPLHF. CDR3 nucleotide sequence: TGTGCCAGCAGTATAACAGGGGGCGAATTCTATAATTCACCCCTCCACTTT.

The genes are TRBV20-1 and TRBJ1-1; no definite D call. Trimming left V 6 bases short and J 0 bases short, with 14 bases between. Germline CDR1 and CDR2: DFQATT and SNEGSKA (reference sequence). The CDR3 loop spans 14 amino acids. The CDR3 here is CSAQEDPMNTEAFF. The DNA of the CDR3 is TGCAGTGCGCAAGAGGACCCAATGAACACTGAAGCTTTCTTT.

To note about this clonotype: The germline gene is not matched at one end of the junction; a read error may be the cause. The chain has TRBV20-1 and TRBJ1-4; no firm D call. This CDR3 contains 12 residues. Germline V gives CDR1 DFQATT, CDR2 SNEGSKA (reference sequence). CDR3 bases: TGCAGTGCTAGCGAACTCAATGAAAAGCTGTTTTTT. Translated, it gives CSASELNEKLFF.

The gene calls are TRBV7-2 and TRBJ1-1; D unresolved. The CDR3 totals 13 residues. Germline assignment: CDR1 SGHTA and CDR2 FQGNSA. Between the trimmed V and J ends, which lost 5 bases and 6 bases, there was a span of 13 bases. CDR3 DNA: TGTGCCAGCAGCCCCCGGTCCACGGCTGAAGCTTTCTTT. Encoded protein: CASSPRSTAEAFF.

The rearrangement joins TRBV27 to TRBJ2-2; D may be TRBD1 (5 bases). V shed 6 bases and J shed 6 bases, with 14 bases lying between them. This CDR3 comprises 14 residues. Germline V gene lookup returns CDR1 MNHEY and CDR2 SMNVEV (reference sequence). CDR3 residues: CASRRTGNSGELFF. As DNA, the CDR3 is TGTGCCAGCAGGAGAACAGGAAACTCCGGGGAGCTGTTTTTT.

The rearrangement links TRBV6-6 to TRBJ1-4, with TRBD1 as a possible D gene (5 bases). Germline-derived CDR1 and CDR2 are MNHNY and SVGAGI (reference sequence). There are 15 residues in the CDR3. V was shortened by 4 bases and J by 3 bases, with 12 bases between the two germline ends. CDR3 nucleotide sequence: TGTGCCAGCAGTTTTCAGGGAGCGTCTAATGAAAAACTGTTTTTT. Its translation is CASSFQGASNEKLFF.

The rearrangement links TRBV27 to TRBJ2-5; possible D gene TRBD2, 6 bases. This CDR3 spans 17 amino acids. V lost 3 bases and J lost 4, with 21 bases in between. Germline V gene data show CDR1 as MNHEY and CDR2 as SMNVEV (reference sequence). For the CDR3, the DNA is TGTGCCAGCAGTTTGGCTGCGGCAGGGTGGAGGGGAGAGACCCAGTACTTC. Its translation is CASSLAAAGWRGETQYF.

This clonotype has a handful of counts. V gene TRBV2 combines with J gene TRBJ2-6; D is ambiguous. The CDR3 is made up of 16 amino acids. Germline values: CDR1 SNHLY, CDR2 FYNNEI. V dropped 5 bases and J dropped 0 bases, with 11 bases sitting between them. The CDR3 DNA is TGTGCCAGCAGTTACCCCTTGGGCTCTGGGGCCAACGTCCTGACTTTC. Translated, it gives CASSYPLGSGANVLTF. The whole variable domain, filled in from reference TRBV2 and TRBJ2-6, reads EPEVTQTPSHQVTQMGQEVILRCVPISNHLYFYWYRQILGQKVEFLVSFYNNEISEKSEIFDDQFSVERPDGSNFTLKIRSTKLEDSAMYFCASSYPLGSGANVLTFGAGSRLTVL.

This clonotype showed up just a few times. The CDR3 region is CASRSRQGISGELFF. CDR3 bases: TGTGCCAGCAGATCCCGACAGGGAATCTCCGGGGAGCTGTTTTTT. V usage is TRBV27 and J usage is TRBJ2-2, with 7 nucleotides matching TRBD1. Germline CDR1 and CDR2: MNHEY and SMNVEV (reference sequence). Trimming at V came to 6 bases and at J to 6 bases, leaving 10 bases not matched to a gene. The CDR3 has 15 residues.

This clonotype showed up just a few times. V usage is TRBV5-1 and J usage is TRBJ2-5, with 9 bases identical to TRBD1. The CDR3 is 14 amino acids. J gave up 4 bases and V 3 bases, and 4 bases lay outside the gene matches. Germline loops: CDR1 SGHRS, CDR2 YFSETQ. The CDR3 region has the DNA TGCGCCAGCAGCTCCTCACAGGGGGCAGAGACCCAGTACTTC. This encodes CASSSSQGAETQYF.

The rearrangement uses TRBV11-2 and TRBJ2-3; unclear D gene. The CDR3 is 13 residues long. Deletions cut 8 bases from V and 3 bases from J, with 12 bases between. Germline V gene lookup returns CDR1 SGHAT and CDR2 FQNNGV. CDR3 region: CASWPVTTDTQYF. In DNA, the CDR3 is TGTGCCAGCTGGCCGGTCACAACAGATACGCAGTATTTT.

This clonotype occurred once. This chain joins TRBV28 and TRBJ2-3; 12 positions agree with TRBD2. The V segment lost 4 bases and the J segment 6 bases; nucleotides outside the gene matches: 8. This CDR3 comprises 16 residues. Germline-derived CDR1 and CDR2 are MDHEN and SYDVKM. This chain's CDR3 is CASSSRLAGDADTQYF. CDR3 in DNA: TGTGCCAGCAGTTCTAGACTAGCGGGAGACGCTGATACGCAGTATTTT.

The chain links TRBV28 to TRBJ2-1, with 8 nucleotides matching TRBD2. The CDR3 consists of 15 residues. Germline V gene data show CDR1 as MDHEN and CDR2 as SYDVKM. V gave up 6 bases and J gave up 6 bases; unmatched junction bases: 10. The CDR3 sequence: CASSPTGLAGNEQFF. The CDR3 DNA reads as TGTGCCAGCAGCCCCACAGGGCTAGCGGGCAATGAGCAGTTCTTC.

This clonotype came up a few times. The rearrangement joins TRBV20-1 to TRBJ1-6; tentative D call: TRBD1 (5 bases). The germline V and J ends were trimmed by 3 bases and 8 bases, with 11 bases remaining between them. The CDR3 spans 13 residues. CDR1 is DFQATT and CDR2 is SNEGSKA in the germline V gene (reference sequence). CDR3 coding DNA: TGCAGTGCTAGTTCCGGGGGGGATTCACCCCTCCACTTT. Translating gives CSASSGGDSPLHF.

As for this clonotype: Sequence at one end of the junction differs from germline and may be a read error. The chain couples TRBV5-8 to TRBJ1-4; TRBD1 aligns across 7 bases. The CDR3 covers 14 residues. Germline CDR1 and CDR2: SGHTS and YDEGEE. The CDR3 here is CASRGPGGNEKRFF. In DNA, the CDR3 is TGTGCCAGCCGGGGCCCAGGGGGGAACGAAAAACGGTTTTTT.

The V gene is TRBV7-2, the J gene TRBJ1-2, with D possibly matching TRBD1 (6 bases). There are 15 residues in the CDR3. Per germline, CDR1 SGHTA and CDR2 FQGNSA. V dropped 5 bases and J dropped 5 bases, with 18 bases sitting between them. The CDR3 loop is CASSADPGHQYGYTF. As DNA, the CDR3 is TGTGCCAGCAGCGCCGACCCGGGACACCAATATGGCTACACCTTC.